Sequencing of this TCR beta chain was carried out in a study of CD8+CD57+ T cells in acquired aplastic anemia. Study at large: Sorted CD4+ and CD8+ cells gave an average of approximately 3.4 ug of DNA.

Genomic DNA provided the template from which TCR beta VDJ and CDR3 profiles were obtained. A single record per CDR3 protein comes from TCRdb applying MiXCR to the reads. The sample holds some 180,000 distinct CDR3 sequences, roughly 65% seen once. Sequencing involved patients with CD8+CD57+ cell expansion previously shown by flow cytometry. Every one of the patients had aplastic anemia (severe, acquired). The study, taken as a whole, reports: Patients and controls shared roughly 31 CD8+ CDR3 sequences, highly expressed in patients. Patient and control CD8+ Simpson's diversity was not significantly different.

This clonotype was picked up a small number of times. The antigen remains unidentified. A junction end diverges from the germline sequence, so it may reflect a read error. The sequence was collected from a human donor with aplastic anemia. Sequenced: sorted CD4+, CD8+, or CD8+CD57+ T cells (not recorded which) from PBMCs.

CDR3 amino acids: CASSLVGGAGYGYTF. CDR3 nucleotides: TGTGCCAGCAGTTTAGTAGGGGGCGCAGGCTATGGCTACACCTTC. This rearrangement joins TRBV10-1 to TRBJ1-2; 7 nucleotides line up with TRBD1. Germline CDR1 and CDR2: WNHNN and SYGVQD (reference sequence). The CDR3 has 15 residues.